This T cell receptor (beta chain) is drawn from a study of T-cell reconstitution after alpha-beta-depleted transplantation in children. This clonotype was observed at least ten times. The CDR3 covers 12 residues. CDR1 and CDR2 from the germline V gene are SGHRS and YFSETQ. Deletions cut 3 bases from V and 4 bases from J, with 6 bases between. Preparation of the TCRbeta library was carried out with unique molecular identifiers. A single record per CDR3 protein comes from TCRdb applying MiXCR to the PCR reads. The sample includes about 610,000 distinct CDR3 sequences, over 9.5% of them seen just once. Specimen: PBMCs from the stem cell graft donor, collected from the stem cell graft. The sequence was collected from a human donor who donated a stem cell graft to a child with acute myeloid leukemia. The chain couples TRBV5-1 to TRBJ2-3, with D hard to call. CDR3 DNA: TGCGCCAGCAGCTCCCCCGCAGATACGCAGTATTTT. Translation gives CASSSPADTQYF.